A single sample is the source of the 29 T cell receptor beta chains below, sequenced in a study of T cells in Graves' hyperthyroidism and ophthalmopathy. From RNA transcripts, TCR beta CDR3 regions were amplified. The TCR CDR3 first-round RT-PCR relied on the HTBI primer set. TCRdb independently ran MiXCR on the multiplex PCR reads; one entry per CDR3 protein. This table has around 600,000 distinct CDR3 sequences, 13% to 15% appearing once. The sequencing sample was made of blood. All receptors come from a woman aged 45-65 years with Graves' ophthalmopathy.

This clonotype has just a few counts. Being one base from a much bigger clone, this may be a read error. This chain links TRBV15 with TRBJ1-1; weak D call: TRBD1 (5 bases). The V gene's germline CDR1 is LNHNV and CDR2 YYDKDF (reference sequence). V lost 3 bases to trimming and J lost 1 base, with 6 bases between them. The CDR3 consists of 13 residues. CDR3 loop: CATSRTANTEAFF. As DNA, the CDR3 is TGTGCCACCAGCAGGACAGCGAACACTGAAGCTTTCTTT.

V is TRBV11-3 and J is TRBJ2-3; D is possibly TRBD2 (5 bases). V gave up 1 base and J gave up 0 bases, with 17 bases separating them. The CDR3 runs 18 residues. The germline CDR1 and CDR2 sequences are SGHNT and YENEEA. The CDR3 DNA sequence: TGTGCCAGCAGCTTAGGAGCTTTTACGGGAACTAGCACAGATACGCAGTATTTT. Residues: CASSLGAFTGTSTDTQYF.

This clonotype was observed a few times. The genes are TRBV29-1 and TRBJ1-5; D may be TRBD1 (5 bases). Trimming stripped 4 bases from V and 7 bases from J, with 14 bases between. Germline V gene lookup returns CDR1 SQVTM and CDR2 ANQGSEA. This CDR3 spans 13 amino acids. The CDR3 coding sequence is TGCAGCGTTGTGGGCAGGGTGGGCCAGCCCCAGCATTTT. Translating gives CSVVGRVGQPQHF.

This clonotype was found many times. The rearrangement links TRBV5-1 to TRBJ1-1, with D tentatively TRBD1 (5 bases). Trimming took off 0 bases at V and 1 base at J, with 10 bases between the two ends. Germline V gives CDR1 SGHRS, CDR2 YFSETQ. CDR3 length: 15 residues. CDR3 coding DNA: TGCGCCAGCAGCTTGGCAGGGTCCGGGAACACTGAAGCTTTCTTT. It translates to CASSLAGSGNTEAFF.

Worth noting for this clonotype: The CDR3 carries no conserved terminal phenylalanine or tryptophan, so it likely arises from a read error. This sequence joins TRBV28 and TRBJ1-2; D is unresolved. This CDR3 comprises 12 residues. Germline V gene lookup returns CDR1 MDHEN and CDR2 SYDVKM. Between the trimmed V and J ends, which lost 3 bases and 1 base, there was a span of 3 bases. CDR3 DNA sequence: TGTGCCAGCAGTTTTATTAACTATGGCTACACCCTC. It translates to CASSFINYGYTL.

This clonotype was detected only a few times. The rearrangement links TRBV5-1 to TRBJ2-5; no clear D. V was trimmed by 3 bases and J by 6 bases, leaving 12 bases between them. The CDR3 extends over 13 amino acids. CDR1 and CDR2 from the germline V gene are SGHRS and YFSETQ. As DNA, the CDR3 is TGCGCCAGCAGCTCTACTGTGGATCAGACCCAGTACTTC. Its protein product is CASSSTVDQTQYF.

This clonotype came up many times. The chain uses TRBV6-2 or TRBV6-3 and TRBJ1-5; D is ambiguous. The CDR3 runs 11 residues. Germline V CDR1 and CDR2: MNHEY, SVGEGT. Trimming removed 9 bases from V and 7 bases from J, with 10 bases in between. CDR3 sequence reads: CASSSGQPQHF. CDR3 sequence (DNA): TGTGCCAGTAGTAGCGGGCAGCCCCAGCATTTT.

This clonotype was counted at least ten times. The V and J genes are TRBV2 and TRBJ1-4, with 10 bases fitting TRBD1. The germline V gene has CDR1 SNHLY and CDR2 FYNNEI. The V and J ends lost 11 bases and 9 bases, in that order; junction bases with no gene match: 9. The length of the CDR3 is 13 residues. The CDR3 protein is CAGQTGGLKKLFF. The CDR3 coding sequence is TGTGCCGGCCAGACAGGGGGCTTGAAAAAACTGTTTTTT.

At least ten counts were recorded for this clonotype. The chain joins TRBV4-2 to TRBJ1-1; 10 bases match TRBD1. J gave up 3 bases and V 2 bases, and 6 bases lay outside the gene matches. Germline V lookup: CDR1 LGHNA, CDR2 YNFKEQ. There are 16 residues in the CDR3. The CDR3 bases are TGTGCCAGCAGCCAAAAGACAGGGGGCTACGACACTGAAGCTTTCTTT. Its protein is CASSQKTGGYDTEAFF.

This clonotype was seen at least ten times. The chain is built from TRBV13 and TRBJ2-5; tentatively, D is TRBD2 (5 bases). Trimming left V 5 bases short and J 2 bases short, with 12 bases between. There are 14 residues in the CDR3. The germline V gene encodes CDR1 PRHDT and CDR2 FYEKMQ (reference sequence). As DNA, the CDR3 is TGTGCCAGCAGCGACCAACTAGGACAAGAGACCCAGTACTTC. This codes for CASSDQLGQETQYF.

Only a few counts were recorded for this clonotype. This chain links TRBV30 with TRBJ2-6; the D gene is possibly TRBD1 (5 bases). Germline V lookup: CDR1 GTSNPN, CDR2 SVGIG (reference sequence). The V end was cut by 3 bases, the J end by 2 bases, with 8 bases between. The CDR3 is 14 residues long. The CDR3 loop is CAWRKTAGANVLTF. The CDR3 DNA reads TGTGCCTGGAGGAAGACAGCTGGGGCCAACGTCCTGACTTTC.

This clonotype has at least ten counts. The CDR3 DNA reads TGCAGTGCTAGTAGCACTAGCGGGAGTTATAGTGAGCAGTTCTTC. Translation: CSASSTSGSYSEQFF. The rearrangement joins TRBV20-1 to TRBJ2-1; 11 bases match TRBD2. Germline V lookup: CDR1 DFQATT, CDR2 SNEGSKA (reference sequence). The CDR3 runs 15 residues. V trimming: 3 bases; J trimming: 9 bases; junction bases outside the gene matches: 10.

This chain uses TRBV27 with TRBJ2-1; D may be TRBD2 (6 bases). Trimming shortened V by 7 bases and J by 10 bases, and 20 bases separated the two germline ends. CDR3 length: 14 residues. The germline V gene encodes CDR1 MNHEY and CDR2 SMNVEV (reference sequence). The CDR3 loop reads CASTLRGRSGEQFF. CDR3 in DNA: TGTGCCAGCACGCTCAGAGGGAGGTCAGGGGAGCAGTTCTTC.

There are many counts of this clonotype. The J gene is TRBJ2-7, the V gene TRBV6-2 or TRBV6-3, with 8 bases identical to TRBD2. CDR3 size: 16 residues. Germline loops: CDR1 MNHEY, CDR2 SVGEGT. V lost 6 bases to trimming and J lost 0 bases; unmatched junction nucleotides: 10. Written as DNA, the CDR3 is TGTGCCAGCAGACTCAACCTAGCGGGCAGCTCCTACGAGCAGTACTTC. This encodes CASRLNLAGSSYEQYF.

This chain links TRBV4-3 with TRBJ2-7; tentatively, D is TRBD2 (5 bases). V lost 0 bases to trimming and J lost 3 bases, with 12 bases between them. The CDR3 has 15 amino acids. Per germline, CDR1 LGHNA and CDR2 YSLEER. The CDR3 loop reads CASSQESVGSYEQYF. DNA of the CDR3: TGCGCCAGCAGCCAAGAATCGGTAGGGAGCTACGAGCAGTACTTC.

A few counts support this clonotype. The chain couples TRBV28 to TRBJ2-7, with D possibly TRBD2 on 7 matching bases. Trimming removed 7 bases at V and 3 bases at J, with 16 bases between. This CDR3 region has 14 residues. The germline V gene encodes CDR1 MDHEN and CDR2 SYDVKM. The DNA for the CDR3 is TGTGCCAGCACCTTGGAGGGGGGGAACTACGAGCAGTACTTC. This encodes CASTLEGGNYEQYF.

The genes are TRBV5-6 and TRBJ2-7, with 8 bases matching TRBD1. The CDR3 spans 15 residues. CDR1 is SGHDT and CDR2 is YYEEEE in the germline V gene. The ends lost 0 bases at V and 2 bases at J; junction bases unmatched: 4. The CDR3 sequence: CASSLADRDTYEQYF. DNA of the CDR3: TGTGCCAGCAGCTTGGCGGACAGGGACACCTACGAGCAGTACTTC.

This clonotype was seen at least ten times. This chain joins TRBV12-3 or TRBV12-4 and TRBJ2-1, with D uncertain. The CDR3 totals 12 residues. With 3 bases removed from V and 6 bases from J, the gap between germline ends came to 6 bases. This CDR3 is CASSLYSNEQFF. The CDR3 DNA reads as TGTGCCAGCAGTTTGTACAGCAATGAGCAGTTCTTC.

The chain combines TRBV12-3 or TRBV12-4 with TRBJ2-5; possibly TRBD2 for D (5 bases). The CDR3 has 13 residues. V was trimmed by 6 bases and J by 4 bases, leaving 12 bases between them. CDR3 nucleotides: TGTGCCAGCAGCACCACTAGGCGAGAGACCCAGTACTTC. As protein: CASSTTRRETQYF.

This chain links TRBV6-1 with TRBJ2-7, with 7 bases fitting TRBD1. Germline V gene lookup returns CDR1 MNHNS and CDR2 SASEGT. V was pared by 0 bases and J by 7 bases, with 12 bases of the junction left unmatched. The length of the CDR3 is 16 residues. The DNA for the CDR3 is TGTGCCAGCAGTGAAGCTGAGTACAGGGGAATGTTTGAGCAGTACTTC. Protein product: CASSEAEYRGMFEQYF.

The V gene is TRBV27, the J gene TRBJ2-2; D may be TRBD1 (6 bases). This CDR3 is built from 12 residues. Germline lookup yields CDR1 MNHEY and CDR2 SMNVEV (reference sequence). V lost 8 bases and J 5 bases, leaving 9 bases between the germline ends. CDR3 residues: CASRQVTGELFF. The CDR3 nucleotides read TGTGCCAGCCGACAGGTTACCGGGGAGCTGTTTTTT.

The CDR3 reads CATSRARTGYGYTF. The DNA of the CDR3 is TGTGCCACCAGCAGAGCTCGGACAGGATATGGCTACACCTTC. V gene TRBV15 combines with J gene TRBJ1-2, with 7 bases lining up with TRBD1. Germline loops: CDR1 LNHNV, CDR2 YYDKDF (reference sequence). The CDR3 contains 14 residues. V was pared by 1 base and J by 5 bases, with 4 bases of the junction left unmatched.

This clonotype was detected only a few times. The V call is TRBV7-6, the J call TRBJ1-6; D is perhaps TRBD1 (6 bases). The CDR3 has 16 residues. Germline lookup yields CDR1 SGHVS and CDR2 FNYEAQ. Trimming shortened V by 5 bases and J by 9 bases, and 20 bases separated the two germline ends. CDR3 coding DNA: TGTGCCAGCAGCCAAAGGGACTTAAGAGGGGGTTCACCCCTCCACTTT. The encoded protein is CASSQRDLRGGSPLHF.

This clonotype was seen only a few times. The chain is built from TRBV29-1 and TRBJ1-4; no definite D call. Per the germline V gene, CDR1 is SQVTM and CDR2 is ANQGSEA. The CDR3 loop spans 12 amino acids. Trimming removed 4 bases from V and 4 bases from J, with 7 bases in between. CDR3 region: CSVGLNNEKLFF. The CDR3 DNA sequence: TGCAGCGTTGGACTCAATAATGAAAAACTGTTTTTT.

This clonotype appeared many times. The chain couples TRBV28 to TRBJ1-2, with 11 nucleotides matching TRBD1. From germline, CDR1 is MDHEN and CDR2 SYDVKM. V lost 5 bases and J lost 4; bases outside the gene matches: 9. There are 16 residues in the CDR3. The CDR3 nucleotides read TGTGCCAGCAGTACTAGTCGGACAGGGGGCTTCTATGGCTACACCTTC. Translation gives CASSTSRTGGFYGYTF.

The table lists this clonotype with many counts. The genes are TRBV20-1 and TRBJ2-5, with D possibly TRBD1 on 5 matching bases. The CDR3 contains 15 residues. The V gene lost 1 base and the J gene lost 7 bases, with 19 bases spanning the gap. Germline V gene lookup returns CDR1 DFQATT and CDR2 SNEGSKA (reference sequence). The CDR3 DNA follows: TGCAGTGCTAGAGGCGGTGACAGCGATCCCAGGACCCAGTACTTC. Translation gives CSARGGDSDPRTQYF.

This clonotype was found many times. This chain joins TRBV20-1 and TRBJ2-7; either TRBD1 or TRBD2 may fit D (5 bases each). There are 12 residues in the CDR3. In germline, CDR1 is DFQATT, CDR2 SNEGSKA (reference sequence). The V and J ends lost 5 bases and 7 bases respectively, with 15 bases between them. The CDR3 nucleotides are TGCAGTGCTCGGGACCCTCCGGGTGAGCAGTACTTC. Protein sequence: CSARDPPGEQYF.

This clonotype has a count of ten or more. V gene TRBV7-2 combines with J gene TRBJ2-4; D remains unclear. V dropped 5 bases and J dropped 6 bases, with 14 bases sitting between them. This CDR3 spans 14 amino acids. Looked up from germline, CDR1 is SGHTA and CDR2 is FQGNSA. Here the CDR3 reads CASSPLMTLNIQYF. CDR3 nucleotides: TGTGCCAGCAGCCCCCTAATGACCCTAAACATTCAGTACTTC.

This chain links TRBV5-4 with TRBJ2-1; no definite D call. The ends were cut back, 4 bases at V and 5 bases at J, with 10 bases in the middle. Germline CDR1 is SGHNT and CDR2 is YYREEE (reference sequence). The CDR3 contains 13 residues. The CDR3 loop reads CASSPNIDNEQFF. In DNA form, the CDR3 reads TGTGCCAGCAGCCCAAACATCGACAATGAGCAGTTCTTC. The entire variable domain, with the rest obtained from reference TRBV5-4 and TRBJ2-1, is as follows: ETGVTQSPTHLIKTRGQQVTLRCSSQSGHNTVSWYQQALGQGPQFIFQYYREEENGRGNFPPRFSGLQFPNYSSELNVNALELDDSALYLCASSPNIDNEQFFGPGTRLTVL.